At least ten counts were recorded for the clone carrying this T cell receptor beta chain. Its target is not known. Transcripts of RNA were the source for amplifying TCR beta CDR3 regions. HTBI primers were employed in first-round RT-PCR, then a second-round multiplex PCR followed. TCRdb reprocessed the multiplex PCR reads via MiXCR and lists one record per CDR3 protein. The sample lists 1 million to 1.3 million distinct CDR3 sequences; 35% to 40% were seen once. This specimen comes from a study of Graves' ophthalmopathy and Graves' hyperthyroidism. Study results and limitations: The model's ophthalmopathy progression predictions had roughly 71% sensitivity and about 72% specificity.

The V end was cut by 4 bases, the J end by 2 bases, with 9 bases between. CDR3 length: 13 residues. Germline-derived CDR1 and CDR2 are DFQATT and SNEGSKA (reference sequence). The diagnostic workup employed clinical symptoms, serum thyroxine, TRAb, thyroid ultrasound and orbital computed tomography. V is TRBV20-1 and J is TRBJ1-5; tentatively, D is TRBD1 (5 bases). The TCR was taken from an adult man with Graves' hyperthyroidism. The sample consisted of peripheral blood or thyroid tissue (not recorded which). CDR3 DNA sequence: TGCAGTGCTAAAGGGGTAGGCAATCAGCCCCAGCATTTT. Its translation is CSAKGVGNQPQHF.